These 26 T cell receptor beta chains came from one sample sequenced in a study of blood T cell repertoires in COVID-19. Data came from immunoSEQ multiplex PCR; TCRdb stores just in-frame clones and leaves some out. The data show roughly 270,000 clones, approximately 81% seen once. Sequences were obtained from PBMCs or T cells enriched from blood (not recorded which). The receptors were gathered from a woman aged 45-65 years who had recovered from COVID-19.

The chain employs TRBV27 and TRBJ1-3; a weak D match, TRBD1 (5 bases). Deletions cut 5 bases from V and 0 bases from J, with 14 bases between. The CDR3 has 16 residues. The germline V gene has CDR1 MNHEY and CDR2 SMNVEV (reference sequence). CDR3: CASSPSRDSSGNTIYF. The CDR3 DNA is TGTGCCAGCAGTCCCTCGAGGGACTCCTCTGGAAACACCATATATTTT.

The chain is built from TRBV7-8 and TRBJ2-1, with 16 bases fitting TRBD2. V shed 4 bases, J shed 4 bases, and the junction held 7 bases outside the gene matches. CDR1 is SGHVS, CDR2 FQNEAQ, per germline. The CDR3 runs to 18 residues. CDR3 DNA: TGTGCCAGCAGCTCACCGGGACTAGCGGGAGGGAGATACAATGAGCAGTTCTTC. It specifies CASSSPGLAGGRYNEQFF.

Note on this clone: One end of the junction does not line up with germline, which may come from a read error. The chain is built from TRBV11-2 and TRBJ1-2; 7 bases are a match to TRBD1. From germline, CDR1 is SGHAT and CDR2 FQNNGV. The CDR3 has 19 residues. CDR3 coding DNA: TGTGCCAGCAGCTCGGGTTCTGGGCAGGGGGTGAGGAGGGAGTATGCCTACACCTTC. Residues: CASSSGSGQGVRREYAYTF.

In this sample, this clone turned up once. The chain joins TRBV28 to TRBJ1-5; D is unclear. Germline loops: CDR1 MDHEN, CDR2 SYDVKM. This CDR3 has 12 amino acids. Trimming pared 7 bases from V and 5 bases from J, leaving 9 bases between. The CDR3 DNA follows: TGTGCCAGCACGCTGGAGTATCAGCCCCAGCATTTT. Its translation: CASTLEYQPQHF.

The rearrangement uses TRBV12-3 or TRBV12-4 and TRBJ1-2; no clear D gene. This CDR3 is 11 amino acids long. V gave up 1 base and J gave up 7 bases, with 4 bases separating them. CDR3 loop: CASSLGAGYTF. DNA for the CDR3: TGTGCCAGCAGTTTAGGAGCTGGCTACACCTTC.

The chain has TRBV4-1 and TRBJ1-2; 12 bases map to TRBD1. V dropped 7 bases and J dropped 1; count of bases not matched to a gene: 13. The length of the CDR3 is 18 residues. Per the germline V gene, CDR1 is MGHRA and CDR2 is YSYEKL. The CDR3 loop is CASIRQPGQGAGNYGYTF. The CDR3 DNA sequence: TGCGCCAGCATCAGACAACCGGGACAGGGGGCGGGTAACTATGGCTACACCTTC.

The chain carries TRBV28 and TRBJ1-2; no clear D. Germline CDR1 MDHEN, CDR2 SYDVKM. V was clipped by 10 bases and J by 6 bases, with 18 bases between them. CDR3 length: 13 residues. The CDR3 sequence: CATDRSLLNGYTF. Here the CDR3 DNA reads TGTGCCACCGATAGGAGCCTCCTCAATGGCTACACCTTC.

This sequence joins TRBV5-8 and TRBJ1-6; TRBD1 matches at 7 bases. The CDR3 consists of 17 residues. With V trimmed by 4 bases and J by 5 bases, 12 bases remained unmatched. The germline V gene has CDR1 SGHTS and CDR2 YDEGEE. Here the CDR3 reads CASSTLTGILDNSPLHF. The CDR3 DNA is TGTGCCAGCAGCACGTTGACAGGGATCCTGGATAATTCACCCCTCCACTTT.

CDR3 coding DNA: TGTGCCACCTGTCGAGTTTCTCTCCGGGACATGAACACTGAAGCTTTCTTT. Protein: CATCRVSLRDMNTEAFF. The chain has TRBV15 and TRBJ1-1; D perhaps matches TRBD1 (6 bases). The length of the CDR3 is 17 residues. Germline assignment: CDR1 LNHNV and CDR2 YYDKDF (reference sequence). V was clipped by 8 bases and J by 0 bases, with 22 bases between them.

The chain is built from TRBV30 and TRBJ2-3; possible D gene TRBD2, 6 bases. The CDR3 runs 17 residues. Germline assignment: CDR1 GTSNPN and CDR2 SVGIG (reference sequence). Trimming removed 2 bases at V and 0 bases at J, with 18 bases between. The chain's CDR3 is CAWSRARGLPSTDTQYF. DNA for the CDR3: TGTGCCTGGAGTCGAGCCCGGGGGTTACCTAGCACAGATACGCAGTATTTT.

The chain recombines TRBV19 with TRBJ2-5; possible D gene TRBD2, 6 bases. Trimming cost V 3 bases and J 4 bases, with 12 bases left between them. Looked up from germline, CDR1 is LNHDA and CDR2 is SQIVND (reference sequence). The CDR3 length is 14 residues. CDR3 sequence: CASSIRLGGETQYF. Written as DNA, the CDR3 is TGTGCCAGTAGTATTCGACTGGGAGGAGAGACCCAGTACTTC.

The sample holds many counts of this clone. The gene calls are TRBV12-5 and TRBJ2-1; 8 nucleotides line up with TRBD2. Germline CDR1 is LGHNT and CDR2 is FRNRAP. The CDR3 spans 15 residues. Trimming took 5 bases from V and 4 from J; bases not matched to a gene: 7. The chain's CDR3 is CASGRGLAAYNEQFF. The CDR3 coding sequence is TGTGCTAGTGGTCGAGGACTAGCTGCATACAATGAGCAGTTCTTC.

V usage is TRBV19 and J usage is TRBJ1-1; TRBD1 aligns across 9 bases. CDR3 length equals 13 residues. Germline V gene lookup returns CDR1 LNHDA and CDR2 SQIVND (reference sequence). Unmatched junction bases numbered 6, after V lost 6 bases and J lost 7 bases. CDR3 residues: CASRPGTGSEAFF. In DNA, the CDR3 is TGTGCCAGTAGGCCCGGGACAGGGAGTGAAGCTTTCTTT.

This chain uses TRBV4-1 with TRBJ2-1; tentatively, D is TRBD1 (6 bases). This CDR3 is built from 13 residues. With 3 bases removed from V and 7 bases from J, the gap between germline ends came to 10 bases. The V gene's germline CDR1 is MGHRA and CDR2 YSYEKL. This CDR3 reads CASSHPRGNEQFF. In DNA, the CDR3 is TGCGCCAGCAGCCATCCCAGGGGAAATGAGCAGTTCTTC.

The chain carries TRBV5-1 and TRBJ1-5, with 12 bases identical to TRBD1. Germline V gene lookup returns CDR1 SGHRS and CDR2 YFSETQ. This CDR3 comprises 16 residues. V lost 4 bases and J lost 5; bases outside the gene matches: 7. CDR3: CASSPLGTGGDQPQHF. Written as DNA, the CDR3 is TGCGCCAGCAGCCCGCTAGGGACAGGGGGCGATCAGCCCCAGCATTTT. Filled out from reference TRBV5-1 and TRBJ1-5, the complete variable domain reads KAGVTQTPRYLIKTRGQQVTLSCSPISGHRSVSWYQQTPGQGLQFLFEYFSETQRNKGNFPGRFSGRQFSNSRSEMNVSTLELGDSALYLCASSPLGTGGDQPQHFGDGTRLSIL.

This clone was picked up a small number of times. This sequence joins TRBV19 and TRBJ1-2; the D is unclear. The length of the CDR3 is 14 residues. With 7 bases removed from V and 8 bases from J, the gap between germline ends came to 20 bases. From germline, CDR1 is LNHDA and CDR2 SQIVND (reference sequence). The CDR3 bases are TGTGCCAGTACTGGGTCCGGGTCGATTTTAGGCTACACCTTC. Protein product: CASTGSGSILGYTF.

The rearrangement links TRBV4-1 to TRBJ2-7; TRBD2 agrees at 9 bases. Unmatched junction bases numbered 9, after V lost 2 bases and J lost 4 bases. Germline assignment: CDR1 MGHRA and CDR2 YSYEKL. The CDR3 extends over 16 amino acids. The chain's CDR3 is CASSQTTAGGIYEQYF. As DNA, the CDR3 is TGCGCCAGCAGCCAAACTACAGCGGGAGGTATTTACGAGCAGTACTTC.

This chain joins TRBV19 and TRBJ2-5, with 15 bases lining up with TRBD2. The CDR3 length is 14 residues. The germline V gene has CDR1 LNHDA and CDR2 SQIVND (reference sequence). Losses at the gene ends were 7 bases for V and 6 bases for J; bases not matched to a gene: 3. Written as DNA, the CDR3 is TGTGCCAGTACCGGGACTAGCGGGAGGAAGACCCAGTACTTC. Encoded protein: CASTGTSGRKTQYF.

This clone came up a few times. The chain joins TRBV10-1 to TRBJ1-5; D may be TRBD1 (6 bases). With 0 bases removed from V and 5 bases from J, the gap between germline ends came to 8 bases. This CDR3 is built from 14 residues. Germline V gene sequence: CDR1 WNHNN, CDR2 SYGVQD (reference sequence). The CDR3 loop is CASSESGQYQPQHF. The CDR3 nucleotides are TGCGCCAGCAGTGAGTCTGGACAGTATCAGCCCCAGCATTTT.

In this sample, this clone turned up once. The rearrangement joins TRBV25-1 to TRBJ1-3; a possible D gene is TRBD1 (5 bases). Trimming cost V 0 bases and J 8 bases, with 20 bases left between them. Looked up from germline, CDR1 is MGHDK and CDR2 is SYGVNS. The CDR3 is 17 amino acids. CDR3 sequence reads: CASSEYPTTGGEDTIYF. The DNA for the CDR3 is TGTGCCAGCAGTGAATACCCCACGACTGGAGGGGAGGACACCATATATTTT.

The gene calls are TRBV19 and TRBJ2-7; no clear D. Germline CDR1 is LNHDA and CDR2 is SQIVND (reference sequence). The CDR3 spans 14 residues. V shed 8 bases and J shed 0 bases, with 14 bases lying between them. In DNA form, the CDR3 reads TGTGCCAGTTCCCGAGGTCTGAGCTCCTACGAGCAGTACTTC. Translated, it gives CASSRGLSSYEQYF.

The chain carries TRBV5-1 and TRBJ1-4; TRBD1 matches 7 bases. CDR3 length: 16 residues. The germline CDR1 and CDR2 sequences are SGHRS and YFSETQ. V lost 1 base and J lost 3; bases outside the gene matches: 6. The CDR3: CASSLIQGPANEKLFF. CDR3 DNA: TGCGCCAGCAGCTTGATACAGGGGCCCGCTAATGAAAAACTGTTTTTT.

J is TRBJ1-4 and V is TRBV15, with D unclear. Trimming shortened V by 1 base and J by 0 bases, and 9 bases separated the two germline ends. Germline values: CDR1 LNHNV, CDR2 YYDKDF (reference sequence). The CDR3 loop spans 16 amino acids. CDR3 coding DNA: TGTGCCACCAGCAGAGTGCGTCTCGCAACTAATGAAAAACTGTTTTTT. Translating it yields CATSRVRLATNEKLFF.

V is TRBV9 and J is TRBJ1-5; possible D gene TRBD1, 6 bases. Trimming stripped 0 bases from V and 5 bases from J, with 12 bases between. The CDR3 sequence is 15 residues long. Germline V lookup: CDR1 SGDLS, CDR2 YYNGEE. CDR3 nucleotide sequence: TGTGCCAGCAGCGTAGCAGGGGAGTCGGATCAGCCCCAGCATTTT. Residues: CASSVAGESDQPQHF. Using reference TRBV9 and TRBJ1-5 for the parts outside the CDR3, the full variable domain is DSGVTQTPKHLITATGQRVTLRCSPRSGDLSVYWYQQSLDQGLQFLIQYYNGEERAKGNILERFSAQQFPDLHSELNLSSLELGDSALYFCASSVAGESDQPQHFGDGTRLSIL.

The chain links TRBV9 to TRBJ2-7; tentatively, D is TRBD2 (6 bases). CDR1 SGDLS and CDR2 YYNGEE come from the germline V gene. Trimming pared 2 bases from V and 3 bases from J, leaving 15 bases between. The CDR3 spans 15 residues. This CDR3 reads CASSVGRDRFYEQYF. CDR3 in DNA: TGTGCCAGCAGCGTCGGGCGGGACCGGTTCTACGAGCAGTACTTC.

The V gene is TRBV19, the J gene TRBJ1-4, with D possibly matching TRBD1 (5 bases). The CDR3 covers 15 residues. Trimming pared 4 bases from V and 6 bases from J, leaving 15 bases between. Germline-derived CDR1 and CDR2 are LNHDA and SQIVND (reference sequence). The CDR3 sequence is CASSKGTTTYEKLFF. The CDR3 DNA follows: TGTGCCAGTAGTAAAGGGACTACAACCTATGAAAAACTGTTTTTT. Supplemented by reference TRBV19 and TRBJ1-4, the full variable domain reads DGGITQSPKYLFRKEGQNVTLSCEQNLNHDAMYWYRQDPGQGLRLIYYSQIVNDFQKGDIAEGYSVSREKKESFPLTVTSAQKNPTAFYLCASSKGTTTYEKLFFGSGTQLSVL.